This T cell receptor (beta chain) derives from a study of Tregs in tolerant kidney transplant recipients. Points from the study as a whole: Few patients were studied, so findings need validation in larger groups. Biological reproducibility was not directly addressed, but technical replication error appeared minimal.

The nonmyeloablative bone marrow transplants came from related graft donors, with transient mixed chimerism. With regard to this clone: Its cognate antigen is unknown.

TCRdb's copy holds only in-frame clones and misses some; the assay was immunoSEQ multiplex PCR. This sample yields about 50,000 clones, of which 89% are seen a single time; 15% belongs to the top ten. The CDR3 spans 15 residues. Per the germline V gene, CDR1 is SQVTM and CDR2 is ANQGSEA. Trimming stripped 6 bases from V and 7 bases from J, with 24 bases between. The TCR originated in a human patient who received a combined kidney and bone marrow transplant. Some T cells may trace back to the graft donor. The sequenced sample was CD8+ T cells from blood (PBMCs), obtained 12 months after the transplant. V and J are TRBV29-1 and TRBJ1-2; tentatively, D is TRBD1 (5 bases). The CDR3 DNA follows: TGCAGCGTCCCCTCCCATGGGGCCAAGGGGTCTGGCTACACCTTC. This gives the protein CSVPSHGAKGSGYTF.